The present entry profiles one TCR beta chain with its context. Treatment specified: oral pan-JAK inhibitor, 5-10 mg twice daily. Sequencing relied on a cDNA template that was reverse transcribed from extracted RNA. Generated by immunoSEQ multiplex PCR, the TCRdb table keeps only in-frame clones and is missing some. The sample yields 120,000 to 150,000 clones, roughly four fifths seen once. The data stem from a study of CD8+ T cells in alopecia areata. CDR1 is SGHNT, CDR2 YYREEE, per germline (reference sequence). V gave up 4 bases and J gave up 4 bases; unmatched junction bases: 8. This CDR3 has 16 amino acids.

The chain combines TRBV5-4 with TRBJ2-3; 11 bases are shared with TRBD2. This specimen consisted of CD8+ T cells sorted from blood, obtained at week 4, from a patient treated with tofacitinib. This receptor was taken from a human donor with alopecia areata. CDR3 sequence (DNA): TGTGCCAGCAGCCTCCTCGGGACTAGCGGACCAGATACGCAGTATTTT. Translated, it gives CASSLLGTSGPDTQYF.